This TCR beta chain was observed in a study of cytomegalovirus exposure and HLA in healthy donors (dated by TCRdb to between 2016 and 2019). For context, the study as a whole: According to a later analysis, the roughly 120 validation repertoires were produced on the same platform as the approximately 600 repertoires of the first cohort. The study combined high-throughput TCR immunosequencing, statistical association of individual TCRs with disease status, and machine learning to predict cytomegalovirus infection status. Besides the first cohort of 500 to 700 subjects, a separate validation cohort made up of 90 to 150 different subjects was used. The study aimed to test whether cataloging public T cell receptors could reveal signatures of past pathogen exposure.

Counting both end residues, the CDR3 totals 12 amino acids. Based on the germline V gene, the CDR1 and CDR2 sequences are MDHEN and SYDVKM. Preparation of the library involved the immunoSEQ multiplex PCR assay. As for the authors' bioinformatics: A statistical classification framework was built to diagnose cytomegalovirus status from the catalog of TCR beta chain sequences. TCRdb took over this immuneACCESS table, retaining in-frame rearrangements with V and J assigned. Such tables are incomplete; in checked studies, under half of the missing clones stem from an unresolved V gene, and the remainder is unexplained. Clone size and V and J calls were adopted from that table, with D and trimming inferred from the DNA. The sample table shows roughly 60,000 clones, and roughly 94% are seen once. In total, the top ten clones hold around 2% of the sample. On this clone: The specificity of this receptor is unknown. In this CDR3 the conserved last residue, phenylalanine or tryptophan, is missing, so a read error is likely. The limits of the CDR3 on the DNA are not certain, so only TCRdb's listed CDR3 is given.

Overall results and qualifications from the work: The authors suggested that the approach could potentially be extended to other disease states and immunological phenotypes. In vitro tests confirmed that a few of the cytomegalovirus-associated TCR beta chains recognize cytomegalovirus antigens. Most TCR sequences were seen in very few donors, while some public TCRs were found in many individuals. The validation cohort had no HLA typing available for a later analysis, so co-occurrence within that cohort was assessed over all 130 or so repertoires. A total of 164 TCR beta chains were listed by the study as associated with cytomegalovirus. In both the original and validation cohorts, the classifier was reported to diagnose cytomegalovirus status with high specificity and sensitivity. In a later analysis, TCRs clustered in the first cohort were found to also tend to co-occur in the roughly 130 validation repertoires, with roughly 93% of cluster scores above 0.

Donors formed part of the validation cohort, which comprised 95 to 150 subjects and was distinct from the first cohort of 670 or so subjects. The clonotype originates from a man between 18 and 29 years old in good health and CMV-seronegative. The chain is assembled from TRBV28 and TRBJ2-7; whether TRBD1, the table's D call, matches the DNA was not checked. Sequenced: PBMCs. The CDR3 protein sequence reads: CASSPHRDRYLR.